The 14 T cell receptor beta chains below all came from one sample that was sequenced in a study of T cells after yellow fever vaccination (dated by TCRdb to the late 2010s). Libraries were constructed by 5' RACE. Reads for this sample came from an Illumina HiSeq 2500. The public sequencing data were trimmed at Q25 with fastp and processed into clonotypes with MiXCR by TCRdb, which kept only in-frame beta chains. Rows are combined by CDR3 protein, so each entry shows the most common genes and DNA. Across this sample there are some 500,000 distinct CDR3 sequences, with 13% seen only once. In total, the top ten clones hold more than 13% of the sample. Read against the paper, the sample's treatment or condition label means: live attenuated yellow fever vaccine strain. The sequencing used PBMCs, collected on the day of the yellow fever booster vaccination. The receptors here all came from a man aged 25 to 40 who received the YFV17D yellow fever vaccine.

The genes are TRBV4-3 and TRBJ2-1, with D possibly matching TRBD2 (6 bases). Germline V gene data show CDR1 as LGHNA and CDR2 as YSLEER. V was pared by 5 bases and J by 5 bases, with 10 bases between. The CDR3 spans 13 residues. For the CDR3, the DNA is TGCGCCAGCAGCATCAGGGAGGACAATGAGCAGTTCTTC. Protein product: CASSIREDNEQFF.

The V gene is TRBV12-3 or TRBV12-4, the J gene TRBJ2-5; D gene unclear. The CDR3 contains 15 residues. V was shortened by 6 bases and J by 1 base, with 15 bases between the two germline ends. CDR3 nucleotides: TGTGCCAGCAGCTCACCGGGCGGTAGCCAAGAGACCCAGTACTTC. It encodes CASSSPGGSQETQYF.

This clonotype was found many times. CDR3 nucleotide sequence: TGTGCCAGCAGCCCGGGGACAGCCAAAGCTTTCTTT. Translation: CASSPGTAKAFF. The chain uses TRBV3-1 and TRBJ1-1; TRBD1 matches 7 bases. CDR1 LGHDT and CDR2 YNNKEL come from the germline V gene (reference sequence). Trimming cost V 4 bases and J 9 bases; bases outside gene matches: 5. This CDR3 has 12 residues.

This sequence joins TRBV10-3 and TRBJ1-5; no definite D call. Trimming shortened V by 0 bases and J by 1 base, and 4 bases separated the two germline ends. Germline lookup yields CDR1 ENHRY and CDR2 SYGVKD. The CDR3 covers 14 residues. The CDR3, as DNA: TGTGCCATCAGTGAGTCAGGCAGCAATCAGCCCCAGCATTTT. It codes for CAISESGSNQPQHF.

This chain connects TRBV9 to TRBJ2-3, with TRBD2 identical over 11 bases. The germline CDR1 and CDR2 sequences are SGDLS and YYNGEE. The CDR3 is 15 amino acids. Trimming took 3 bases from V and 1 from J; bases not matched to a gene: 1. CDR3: CASSGSGRGTDTQYF. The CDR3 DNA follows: TGTGCCAGCAGCGGTAGCGGGAGGGGCACAGATACGCAGTATTTT.

The CDR3 bases are TGTGCCAGCAGCATCCGAGGCGGGGAGCTGTTTTTT. Its protein is CASSIRGGELFF. V gene TRBV27 combines with J gene TRBJ2-2; D not certain. The CDR3 sequence is 12 residues long. V shed 6 bases and J shed 7 bases, with 9 bases lying between them. Germline V lookup: CDR1 MNHEY, CDR2 SMNVEV (reference sequence).

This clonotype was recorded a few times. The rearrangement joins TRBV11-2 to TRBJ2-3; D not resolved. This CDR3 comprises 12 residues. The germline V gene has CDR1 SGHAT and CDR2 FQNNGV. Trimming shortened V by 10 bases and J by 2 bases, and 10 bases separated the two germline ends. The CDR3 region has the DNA TGTGCCACCAGACCTTTCACAGATACGCAGTATTTT. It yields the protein CATRPFTDTQYF.

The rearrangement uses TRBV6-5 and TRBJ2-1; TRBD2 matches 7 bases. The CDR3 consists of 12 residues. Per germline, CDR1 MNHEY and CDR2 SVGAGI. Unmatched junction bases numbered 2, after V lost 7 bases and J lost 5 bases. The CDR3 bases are TGTGCCAGCACCCGGGGGGACAATGAGCAGTTCTTC. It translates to CASTRGDNEQFF.

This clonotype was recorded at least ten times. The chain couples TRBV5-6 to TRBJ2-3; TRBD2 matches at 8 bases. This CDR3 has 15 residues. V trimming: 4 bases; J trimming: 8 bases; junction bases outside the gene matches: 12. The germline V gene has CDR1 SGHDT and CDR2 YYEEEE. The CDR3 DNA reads TGTGCCAGCAGCCGCATAGGACTAGCCCGTGGTACGCAGTATTTT. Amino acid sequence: CASSRIGLARGTQYF.

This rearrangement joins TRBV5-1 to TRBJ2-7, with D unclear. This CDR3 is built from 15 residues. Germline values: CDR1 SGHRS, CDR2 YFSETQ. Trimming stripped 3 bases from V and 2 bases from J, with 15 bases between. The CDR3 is CASSSRSGRTYEQYF. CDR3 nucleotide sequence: TGCGCCAGCAGCTCGCGATCCGGACGGACCTACGAGCAGTACTTC.

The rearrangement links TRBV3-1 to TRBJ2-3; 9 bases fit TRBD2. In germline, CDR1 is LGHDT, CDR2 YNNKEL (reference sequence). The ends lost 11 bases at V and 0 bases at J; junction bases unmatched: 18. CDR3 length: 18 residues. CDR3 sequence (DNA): TGTGCCTGCACCCAAACAGCGGGAGGCGGGGGCAGCACAGATACGCAGTATTTT. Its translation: CACTQTAGGGGSTDTQYF.

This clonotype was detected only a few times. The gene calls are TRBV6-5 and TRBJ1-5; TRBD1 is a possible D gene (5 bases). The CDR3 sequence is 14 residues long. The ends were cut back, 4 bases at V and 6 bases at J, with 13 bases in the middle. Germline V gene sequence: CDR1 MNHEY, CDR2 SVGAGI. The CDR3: CASSSTSGTQPQHF. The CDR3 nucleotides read TGTGCCAGCAGTTCCACCTCGGGGACTCAGCCCCAGCATTTT.

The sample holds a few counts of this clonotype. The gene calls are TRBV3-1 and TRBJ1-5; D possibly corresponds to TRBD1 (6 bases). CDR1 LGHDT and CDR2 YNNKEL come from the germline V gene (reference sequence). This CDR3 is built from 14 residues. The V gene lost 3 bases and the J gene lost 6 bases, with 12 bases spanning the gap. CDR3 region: CASSQKGGSQPQHF. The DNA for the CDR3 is TGTGCCAGCAGCCAGAAAGGGGGTTCTCAGCCCCAGCATTTT.

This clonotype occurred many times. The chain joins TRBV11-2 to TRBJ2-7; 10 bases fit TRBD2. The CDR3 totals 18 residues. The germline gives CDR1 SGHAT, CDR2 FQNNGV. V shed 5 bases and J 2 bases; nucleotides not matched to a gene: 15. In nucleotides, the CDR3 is TGTGCCAGCAGCCTCACAGGGACTAGCGACACCCGCCCCTACGAGCAGTACTTC. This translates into CASSLTGTSDTRPYEQYF.